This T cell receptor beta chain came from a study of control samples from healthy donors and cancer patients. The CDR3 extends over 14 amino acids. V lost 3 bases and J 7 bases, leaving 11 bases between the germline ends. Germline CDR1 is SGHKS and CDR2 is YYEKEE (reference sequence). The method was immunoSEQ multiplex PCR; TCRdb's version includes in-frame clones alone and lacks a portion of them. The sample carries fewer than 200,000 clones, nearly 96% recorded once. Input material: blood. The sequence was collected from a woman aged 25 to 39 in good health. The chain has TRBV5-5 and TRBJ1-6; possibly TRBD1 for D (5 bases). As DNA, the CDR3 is TGTGCCAGCAGCTCAAGCGACAGCAATTCACCCCTCCACTTT. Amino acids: CASSSSDSNSPLHF.